This T cell receptor (beta chain) stems from a study of T cells in Graves' hyperthyroidism and ophthalmopathy. Overall study findings and caveats: Model predictions of ophthalmopathy came a median approximately 6.2 months before onset. A model built on 13 V-J features separated ophthalmopathy from stable hyperthyroidism.

Diagnostic assessment was based on clinical symptoms, serum thyroxine and TRAb, thyroid ultrasound and orbital computed tomography. Germline lookup yields CDR1 SGHTA and CDR2 FQGNSA. V lost 1 base to trimming and J lost 7 bases; unmatched junction nucleotides: 6. CDR3 length equals 14 residues. About this clonotype itself: Its antigen is not known.

It was RNA transcripts that yielded the amplified TCR beta CDR3 regions. Using the HTBI primer set, a first-round RT-PCR was run on the TCR CDR3. MiXCR, run by TCRdb on the multiplex PCR reads, gives a single entry per CDR3 protein. Of some 720,000 distinct CDR3 sequences listed, around 15% are singletons. This TCR derives from a man in his late teens or twenties with Graves' hyperthyroidism. The chain has TRBV7-2 and TRBJ2-5, with 7 bases fitting TRBD2. The sample taken for sequencing was blood. In DNA, the CDR3 is TGTGCCAGCAGCTTAGAATGGGGGGGGAGGACCCAGTACTTC. Protein product: CASSLEWGGRTQYF.